A selection of T cell receptor beta chains follows, all from one sample in a study of T-cell reconstitution after alpha-beta-depleted transplantation in children. TCRdb fed the PCR reads into MiXCR, producing one record per CDR3 protein. The table has hundreds of thousands of distinct CDR3 sequences, 10% to 15% seen once. Sequenced here: PBMCs, sampled from the stem cell graft. All receptors derive from a human donor who donated a stem cell graft to a child with Fanconi anemia. Both conserved end residues are part of each CDR3. Fields, in order: V gene, CDR3 protein.

>TRBV12-3/TRBV12-4
CASSLGGGISPLHF
>TRBV10-2
CASSDWNNEQFF
>TRBV18
CASSRVKKETQYF
>TRBV12-3/TRBV12-4
CASMYGVSRNTEAFF
>TRBV5-1
CASSFSGGLQETQYF
>TRBV24-1
CATSDWGRETNEQFF
>TRBV25-1
CASSGATLNTEAFF
>TRBV4-2
CASSQDRTGSTGTGELFF
>TRBV5-1
CASSLEGGGINSPLHF
>TRBV5-5
CASIDEKLFF
>TRBV7-7
CASSLPGPNEQFF
>TRBV4-3
CASSQDLGRALAFF
>TRBV29-1
CSAGAGTGGTDTQYF
>TRBV5-6
CASSLDRVGQVQVNTEAFF
>TRBV5-4
CASSLPGQGFYGEQYF
>TRBV12-3/TRBV12-4
CASSLGTSLELFF
>TRBV7-3
CASSLSTGNTGELFF
>TRBV7-8
CASSLGDGANYGYTF
>TRBV19
CASSNLEEQYF
>TRBV12-3/TRBV12-4
CASSLGGPAPLHF
>TRBV20-1
CSARDLDRAKQETQYF
>TRBV9
CASSPRQDKSAEAFF
>TRBV7-2
CASSLGVLQEQFF
>TRBV29-1
CSESRDSEAFF
>TRBV5-1
CASSINYNEQFF
>TRBV20-1
CSAMTGGNTEAFF
>TRBV4-1
CASSLQEGDEQFF
>TRBV6-5
CASSALLDRDSPEAFF
>TRBV30
CAWTASSYNEQFF
>TRBV10-2
CASSEVLGANGYTF
>TRBV6-5
CASWPSRDEKLFF
>TRBV29-1
CSGRQGPEQFF
>TRBV7-8
CASSLVGTSVDNEQFF